Listed below are T cell receptor beta chains from one sample, sequenced in a study of CXCR3-negative and CXCR3-positive naive CD8 T cells. TCRdb re-called the 5' RACE reads and catalogs CDR3 proteins one per entry, DNA excluded. This repertoire comprises roughly 130,000 distinct CDR3 sequences; its ten largest clones make up around 0.54%. The sequenced sample consisted of naive CXCR3+ CD8+ T cells from blood. The receptors derive from a human donor in good health. Some clones in this sample may be carry-over from other donors' samples. The CDR3 runs from the conserved cysteine through the conserved F or W.

TRBV20-1	17	TRBJ2-1	CSARGLSNSHSYNEQFF
TRBV20-1	15	TRBJ2-3	CSARAPGLSTDTQYF
TRBV29-1	14	TRBJ2-1	CSVESGSGGLEQFF
TRBV24-1	14	TRBJ2-1	CATSEAGTENEQFF
TRBV29-1	11	TRBJ1-5	CSVGGGETQHF
TRBV14	16	TRBJ1-1	CASSQDLRSLNTEAFF
TRBV7-3	16	TRBJ2-1	CASSLMGGGTYNEQFF
TRBV4-3	14	TRBJ2-3	CASSQDTFTDTQYF
TRBV20-1	18	TRBJ2-1	CSATELAGFQATYNEQFF
TRBV13	12	TRBJ1-1	CASSSLITEAFF
TRBV4-2	16	TRBJ1-6	CASSQDPRLYNSPLHF
TRBV12-3/TRBV12-4	14	TRBJ2-7	CACQIGTTDYEQYF
TRBV5-1	17	TRBJ2-3	CASSSEGTGGSTDTQYF
TRBV20-1	13	TRBJ2-5	CSALLGAGETQYF
TRBV18	16	TRBJ2-1	CASSPPRDRGWNEQFF
TRBV28	11	TRBJ2-7	CASSASYEQYF
TRBV20-1	14	TRBJ2-1	CSAARGANYNEQFF
TRBV4-2	17	TRBJ1-1	CASSPLGGGGLNTEAFF
TRBV19	13	TRBJ1-1	CASSSTRKTEAFF
TRBV7-3	15	TRBJ2-2	CASSLGGEYTGELFF
TRBV6-1	15	TRBJ2-7	CASSEAPGTSYEQYF
TRBV6-5	15	TRBJ1-5	CASSPDRVNYQPQHF
TRBV6-2/TRBV6-3	15	TRBJ2-7	CASSGTGRLSYEQYF
TRBV7-3	15	TRBJ2-1	CASSPWGGRENEQFF
TRBV12-3/TRBV12-4	14	TRBJ2-1	CASSTRQVDNEQFF
TRBV5-6	12	TRBJ1-2	CASRSGTGGYTF
TRBV12-3/TRBV12-4	14	TRBJ1-1	CASSSEHRDTKAFF
TRBV11-2	15	TRBJ2-3	CASSLAPRTIDTQYF
TRBV7-9	15	TRBJ2-5	CASTRLEGSGETQYF
TRBV14	16	TRBJ2-1	CASSQDLTSGYNEQFF
TRBV19	15	TRBJ2-1	CASSMGRGYNNEQFF
TRBV7-6	15	TRBJ2-7	CASSLDRGHSYEQYF
TRBV7-2	15	TRBJ1-5	CASSLHPGQGLPQHF
TRBV7-3	14	TRBJ2-7	CASSLTSGAYEQYF
TRBV7-9	13	TRBJ2-7	CASSFFLAYEQYF
TRBV29-1	13	TRBJ2-1	CSALAGGGNEQFF
TRBV29-1	15	TRBJ2-3	CSVDVGRGYTDTQYF
TRBV19	13	TRBJ1-5	CASSPEDGGPQHF
TRBV4-3	14	TRBJ2-5	CASSPRGGQETQYF
TRBV4-1	13	TRBJ1-5	CASSQPGIEPQHF
TRBV21-1	16	TRBJ2-1	CASRQREDFGSYEQFF
TRBV5-1	14	TRBJ2-7	CASRLTVGDYEQYF
TRBV5-1	16	TRBJ2-1	CASSLGAGGGSNEQFF
TRBV7-7	14	TRBJ2-2	CASSQGPSAGELFF
TRBV5-1	16	TRBJ2-3	CASSPGLAGGADTQYF